Listed below are T cell receptor beta chains from one sample, sequenced in a study of Ad26.COV2.S vaccination and SARS-CoV-2 variants. Using immunoSEQ multiplex PCR, the repertoire was profiled, and TCRdb retains in-frame clones only, with some absent. This sample has about 500,000 clones, with 89% found just once. This specimen consisted of peripheral blood, obtained in a trial of Ad26.COV2.S vaccine versus placebo. These receptor sequences come from a person aged 18 to 59 who received the Ad26.COV2.S COVID-19 vaccine or a placebo. Each CDR3 is given with its conserved first and last residue. D genes are given only for firm matches. The listing skips clone size in some rows; elsewhere it reads once, few, many or a size class.

>TRBV29-1|.|TRBJ2-1|.
TGCAGCGTTGGGTTCGGAGACAATGAGCAGTTCTTC
CSVGFGDNEQFF
>TRBV19|TRBD1|TRBJ1-6|.
TGTGCCAGTAGTCACCGACGGGACAGTAGGCTTAATTCACCCCTCCACTTT
CASSHRRDSRLNSPLHF
>TRBV7-6|.|TRBJ2-2|.
TGTGCCAGCAGAAGTACCGGGAGTTACACCGGGGAGCTGTTTTTT
CASRSTGSYTGELFF
>TRBV11-2|TRBD2|TRBJ2-1|.
TGTGCCAGCAGCTTAGAGACTAGCGGGAGGAATGAGCAGTTCTTC
CASSLETSGRNEQFF
>TRBV19|.|TRBJ1-2|.
TGTGCCAGTAGTATAGGCCGGACGCTTCAATTTTATACTAACTATGGCTACACCTTC
CASSIGRTLQFYTNYGYTF
>TRBV3-1/TRBV3-2|TRBD1|TRBJ2-1|.
TGTGCCAGCAGCCAAAGGGACAGGGAGCAGTTCTTC
CASSQRDREQFF
>TRBV7-2|TRBD2|TRBJ2-5|.
TGTGCCAGCAGCTTAGCTATTAGCGGGGCCCAAGAGACCCAGTACTTC
CASSLAISGAQETQYF
>TRBV6-5|.|TRBJ2-2|.
TGTGCCAGCAGCCGACAGGGTGGGAGGGGGGAGCTGTTTTTT
CASSRQGGRGELFF
>TRBV28|TRBD1|TRBJ1-5|.
TGTGCCAGCAGTTCGCGGTCGGGGACAGGGGGTTGGAGGCAGCCCCAGCATTTT
CASSSRSGTGGWRQPQHF
>TRBV5-4|.|TRBJ1-1|.
TGTGCCAGCAGCTTGGAAGGCAGGGAAGCTTTCTTT
CASSLEGREAFF
>TRBV16|.|TRBJ2-1|.
TGTGCCAGCAGCCAATCAGGGGCGGGATCCTACAATGAGCAGTTCTTC
CASSQSGAGSYNEQFF
>TRBV12-3/TRBV12-4|.|TRBJ2-5|.
TGTGCCAGCAGTACATACAGCCAAGAGACCCAGTACTTC
CASSTYSQETQYF
>TRBV7-9|TRBD1|TRBJ1-4|.
TGTGCCAGCAGCTATACCGGGACAGGGCATGAAAAACTGTTTTTT
CASSYTGTGHEKLFF
>TRBV5-1|TRBD1|TRBJ1-4|once
TGCGCCAGCAGCCCGGACCCGGGACAGGTGGGAGAAAAACTGTTTTTT
CASSPDPGQVGEKLFF
>TRBV9|.|TRBJ1-2|.
TGTGCCAGCAGCTCCGGGGCGAACTATGGCTACACCTTC
CASSSGANYGYTF
>TRBV9|.|TRBJ1-6|.
TGTGCCAGCAGCCCATCAACCGGGATTGATAATTCACCCCTCCACTTT
CASSPSTGIDNSPLHF
>TRBV6-5|TRBD1|TRBJ1-6|.
TGTGCCAGCATACGACAGGGGTTAAGTAATTCACCCCTCCACTTT
CASIRQGLSNSPLHF
>TRBV10-3|TRBD2|TRBJ2-2|.
TGTGCCATCAGTGTGGGGACTAGCGGTAACACCGGGGAGCTGTTTTTT
CAISVGTSGNTGELFF
>TRBV20-1|.|TRBJ2-1|.
TGCAGTGCTAGTGGCAGGAACAATGAGCAGTTCTTC
CSASGRNNEQFF
>TRBV6-5|.|TRBJ1-5|.
TGTGCCAGCAGTCGCGCGACCGGAGGCAATCAGCCCCAGCATTTT
CASSRATGGNQPQHF
>TRBV13|.|TRBJ1-1|.
TGTGCCAGCAGCTTAGGGCCCAATCTGAACACTGAAGCTTTCTTT
CASSLGPNLNTEAFF
>TRBV6-5|TRBD1|TRBJ2-7|.
TGTGCCAGCAGACCGAGGGACAGGGGCTCCTACGAGCAGTACTTC
CASRPRDRGSYEQYF
>TRBV3-1/TRBV3-2|.|TRBJ2-5|.
TGTGCCAGCAGCCAGGGGGGCCTAGGGGGGACCCAGTACTTC
CASSQGGLGGTQYF
>TRBV6-2/TRBV6-3|.|TRBJ1-2|.
TGTGCCAGCAGTTCCCCTCGTCAGCGCGACTATGGCTACACCTTC
CASSSPRQRDYGYTF
>TRBV30|TRBD1|TRBJ2-7|.
TGTGCCTGGAGTGAACACGACGGGACAGGGTCCTACGAGCAGTACTTC
CAWSEHDGTGSYEQYF
>TRBV5-6|.|TRBJ2-2|.
TGTGCCAGCAGCTTGGGTCCTCGGGGGGCTGGCACCGGGGAGCTGTTTTTT
CASSLGPRGAGTGELFF
>TRBV4-3|.|TRBJ1-6|.
TGCGCCAGCAGCCAAGATTTGGGCAGGGGCAATTCACCCCTCCACTTT
CASSQDLGRGNSPLHF
>TRBV11-1|.|TRBJ1-4|.
TGTGCCAGCAGCTTATTGTCGGGGATCAGTAATGAAAAACTGTTTTTT
CASSLLSGISNEKLFF
>TRBV19|TRBD1|TRBJ1-1|.
TGTGCCAGTACACCGGACAGGGGGAACACTGAAGCTTTCTTT
CASTPDRGNTEAFF
>TRBV29-1|.|TRBJ1-2|.
TGCAGCGTTGACGACCCCAGACAGGACCGGATCTATGGCTACACCTTC
CSVDDPRQDRIYGYTF
>TRBV9|TRBD2|TRBJ2-1|.
TGTGCCAGCAGCGTAGCAAACGGGAGGCCCTCCTACAATGAGCAGTTCTTC
CASSVANGRPSYNEQFF
>TRBV6-1|.|TRBJ1-1|.
TGTGCCAGCAGTGAAACGGGCATGAACACTGAAGCTTTCTTT
CASSETGMNTEAFF
>TRBV18|TRBD2|TRBJ2-1|.
TGTGCCAGCTCACCAAAACTAGCGGGAGACTACAATGAGCAGTTCTTC
CASSPKLAGDYNEQFF
>TRBV7-2|.|TRBJ1-1|.
TGTGCCAGCAGCTTAGACTCGGGGCACACTGAAGCTTTCTTT
CASSLDSGHTEAFF
>TRBV28|TRBD1|TRBJ1-6|.
TGTGCCAGCAGTCAACAAGAGGGGGCTTGGTCACCCCTCCACTTT
CASSQQEGAWSPLHF